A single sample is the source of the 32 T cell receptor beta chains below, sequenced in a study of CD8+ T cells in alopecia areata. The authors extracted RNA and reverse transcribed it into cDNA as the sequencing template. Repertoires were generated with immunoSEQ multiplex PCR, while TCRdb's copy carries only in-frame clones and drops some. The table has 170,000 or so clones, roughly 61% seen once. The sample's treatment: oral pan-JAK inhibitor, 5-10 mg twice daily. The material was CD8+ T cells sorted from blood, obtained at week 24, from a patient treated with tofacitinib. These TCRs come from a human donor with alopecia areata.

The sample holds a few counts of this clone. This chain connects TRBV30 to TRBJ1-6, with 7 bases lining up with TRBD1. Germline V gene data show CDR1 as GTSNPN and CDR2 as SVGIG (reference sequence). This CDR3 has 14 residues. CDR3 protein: CVSKATGRNSPLHF. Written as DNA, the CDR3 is TGTGTCTCCAAGGCGACAGGGCGGAATTCACCCCTCCACTTT.

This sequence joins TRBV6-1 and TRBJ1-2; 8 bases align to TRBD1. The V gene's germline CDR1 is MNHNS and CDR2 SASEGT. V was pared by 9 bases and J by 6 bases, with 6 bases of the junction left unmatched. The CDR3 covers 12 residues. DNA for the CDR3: TGTGCCAGTGACAGGGGTCTCGATGGCTACACCTTC. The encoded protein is CASDRGLDGYTF.

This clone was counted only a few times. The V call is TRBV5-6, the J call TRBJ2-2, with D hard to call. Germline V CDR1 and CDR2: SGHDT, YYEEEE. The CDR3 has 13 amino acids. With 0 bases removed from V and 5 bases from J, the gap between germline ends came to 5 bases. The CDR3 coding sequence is TGTGCCAGCAGCTTGGGTTGGACCGGGGAGCTGTTTTTT. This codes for CASSLGWTGELFF.

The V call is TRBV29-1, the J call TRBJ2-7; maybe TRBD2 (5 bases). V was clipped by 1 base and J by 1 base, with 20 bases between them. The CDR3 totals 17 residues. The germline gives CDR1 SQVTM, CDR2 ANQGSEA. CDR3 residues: CSVEGVRGSADSYEQYF. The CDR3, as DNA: TGCAGCGTTGAAGGCGTACGCGGGTCAGCCGATTCCTACGAGCAGTACTTC.

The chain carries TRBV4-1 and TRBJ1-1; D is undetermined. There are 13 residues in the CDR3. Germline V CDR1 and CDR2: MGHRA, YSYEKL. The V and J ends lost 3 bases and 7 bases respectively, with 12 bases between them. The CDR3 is CASSQGRSGEAFF. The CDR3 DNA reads TGCGCCAGCAGCCAGGGAAGATCCGGTGAAGCTTTCTTT.

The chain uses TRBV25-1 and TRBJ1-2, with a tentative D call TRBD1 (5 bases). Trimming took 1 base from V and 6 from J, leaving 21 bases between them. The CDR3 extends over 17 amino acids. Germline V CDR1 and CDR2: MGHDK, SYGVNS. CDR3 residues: CASSESKCCSGFNGYTF. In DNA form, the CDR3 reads TGTGCCAGCAGTGAATCGAAATGCTGTTCAGGGTTCAATGGCTACACCTTC.

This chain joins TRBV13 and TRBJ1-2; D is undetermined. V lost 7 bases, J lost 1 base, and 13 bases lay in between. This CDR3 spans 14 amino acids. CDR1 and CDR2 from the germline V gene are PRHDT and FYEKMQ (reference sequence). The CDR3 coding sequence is TGTGCCAGCACCCACTCCCGGGGTAACTATGGCTACACCTTC. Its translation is CASTHSRGNYGYTF.

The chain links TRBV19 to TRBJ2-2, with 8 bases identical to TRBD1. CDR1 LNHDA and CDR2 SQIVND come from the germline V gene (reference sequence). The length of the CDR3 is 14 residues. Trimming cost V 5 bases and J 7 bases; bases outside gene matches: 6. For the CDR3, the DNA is TGTGCCAGTAGTTGGACAGGGTCGTTCGGGGAGCTGTTTTTT. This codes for CASSWTGSFGELFF.

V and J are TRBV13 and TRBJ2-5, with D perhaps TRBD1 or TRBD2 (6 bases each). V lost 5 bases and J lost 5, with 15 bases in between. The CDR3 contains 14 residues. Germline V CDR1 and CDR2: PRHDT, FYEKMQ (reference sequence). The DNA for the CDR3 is TGTGCCAGCAGCGCCCGGGGGCGAGGCGAGACCCAGTACTTC. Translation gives CASSARGRGETQYF.

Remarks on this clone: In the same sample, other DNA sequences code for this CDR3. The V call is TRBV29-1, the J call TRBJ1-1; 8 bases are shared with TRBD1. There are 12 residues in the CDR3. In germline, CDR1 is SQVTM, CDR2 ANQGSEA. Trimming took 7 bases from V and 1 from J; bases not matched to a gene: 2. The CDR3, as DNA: TGCAGCGCTGACAGGGGGAACACTGAAGCTTTCTTT. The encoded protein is CSADRGNTEAFF.

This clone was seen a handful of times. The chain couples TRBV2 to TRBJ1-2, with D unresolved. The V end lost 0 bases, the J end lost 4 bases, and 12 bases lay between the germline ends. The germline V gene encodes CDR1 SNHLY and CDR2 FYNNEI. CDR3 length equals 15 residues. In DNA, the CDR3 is TGTGCCAGCAGTGAAGCGCTTCCGGGGTCCTATGGCTACACCTTC. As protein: CASSEALPGSYGYTF. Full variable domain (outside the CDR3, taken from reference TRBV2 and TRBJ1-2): EPEVTQTPSHQVTQMGQEVILRCVPISNHLYFYWYRQILGQKVEFLVSFYNNEISEKSEIFDDQFSVERPDGSNFTLKIRSTKLEDSAMYFCASSEALPGSYGYTFGSGTRLTVV.

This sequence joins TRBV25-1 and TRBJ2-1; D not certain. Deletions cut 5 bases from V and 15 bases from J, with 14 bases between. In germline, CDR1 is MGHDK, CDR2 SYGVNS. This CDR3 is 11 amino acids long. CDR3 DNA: TGTGCCAGCAGTTTCGGAGACAAGGTGTTCTTC. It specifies CASSFGDKVFF.

The CDR3 is CSVEYWTGFDYGYTF. Written as DNA, the CDR3 is TGCAGCGTTGAATACTGGACAGGGTTTGACTATGGCTACACCTTC. J is TRBJ1-2 and V is TRBV29-1; 8 nucleotides align to TRBD1. The CDR3 length is 15 residues. From germline, CDR1 is SQVTM and CDR2 ANQGSEA. The ends lost 2 bases at V and 3 bases at J; junction bases unmatched: 8.

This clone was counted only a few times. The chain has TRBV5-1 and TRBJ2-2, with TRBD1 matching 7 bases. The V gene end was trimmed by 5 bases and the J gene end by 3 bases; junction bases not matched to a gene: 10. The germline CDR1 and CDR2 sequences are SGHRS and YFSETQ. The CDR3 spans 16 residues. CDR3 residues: CASRVDRDWYTGELFF. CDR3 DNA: TGCGCCAGCAGAGTAGACAGGGATTGGTACACCGGGGAGCTGTTTTTT.

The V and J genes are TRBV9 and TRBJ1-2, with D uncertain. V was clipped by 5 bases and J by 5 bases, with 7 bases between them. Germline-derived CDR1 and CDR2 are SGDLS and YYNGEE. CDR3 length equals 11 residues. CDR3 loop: CASRKEYGYTF. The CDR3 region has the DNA TGTGCCAGCAGGAAGGAGTATGGCTACACCTTC.

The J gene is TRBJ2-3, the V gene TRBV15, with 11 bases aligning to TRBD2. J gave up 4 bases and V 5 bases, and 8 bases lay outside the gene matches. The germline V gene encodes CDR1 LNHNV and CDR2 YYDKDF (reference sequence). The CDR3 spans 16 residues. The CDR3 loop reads CATSGRLAGRADTQYF. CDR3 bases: TGTGCCACCAGCGGAAGACTAGCGGGGAGAGCAGATACGCAGTATTTT.

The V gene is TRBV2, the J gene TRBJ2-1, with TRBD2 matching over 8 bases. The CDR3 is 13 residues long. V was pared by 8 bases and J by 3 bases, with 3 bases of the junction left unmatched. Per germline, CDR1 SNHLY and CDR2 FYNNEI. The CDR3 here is CASSGTSYNEQFF. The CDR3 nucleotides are TGTGCCAGCTCCGGGACTAGCTACAATGAGCAGTTCTTC.

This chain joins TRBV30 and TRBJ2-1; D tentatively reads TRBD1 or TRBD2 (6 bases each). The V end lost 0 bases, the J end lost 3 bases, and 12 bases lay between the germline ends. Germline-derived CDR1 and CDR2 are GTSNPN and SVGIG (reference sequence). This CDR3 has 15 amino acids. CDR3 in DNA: TGTGCCTGGAGTGTGGTGAGGGGGGTCTACAATGAGCAGTTCTTC. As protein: CAWSVVRGVYNEQFF.

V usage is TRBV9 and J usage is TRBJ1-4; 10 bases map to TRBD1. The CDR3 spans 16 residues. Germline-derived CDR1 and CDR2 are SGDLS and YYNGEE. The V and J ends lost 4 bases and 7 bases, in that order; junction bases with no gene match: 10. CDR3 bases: TGTGCCAGCAGCCCCACGGACAGGGGGATTGGTGAAAAACTGTTTTTT. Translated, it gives CASSPTDRGIGEKLFF.

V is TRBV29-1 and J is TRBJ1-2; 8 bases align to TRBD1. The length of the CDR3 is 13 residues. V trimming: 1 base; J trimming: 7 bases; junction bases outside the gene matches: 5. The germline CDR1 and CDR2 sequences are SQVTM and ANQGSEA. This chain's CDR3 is CSVEGRGLGGYTF. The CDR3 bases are TGCAGCGTTGAAGGCAGGGGGCTAGGTGGCTACACCTTC.

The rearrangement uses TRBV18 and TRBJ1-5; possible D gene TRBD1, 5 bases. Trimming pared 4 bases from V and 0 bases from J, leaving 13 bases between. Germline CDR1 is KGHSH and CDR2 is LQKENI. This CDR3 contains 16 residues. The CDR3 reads CASSLTQGYSNQPQHF. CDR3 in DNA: TGTGCCAGCTCACTAACCCAGGGATATAGCAATCAGCCCCAGCATTTT.

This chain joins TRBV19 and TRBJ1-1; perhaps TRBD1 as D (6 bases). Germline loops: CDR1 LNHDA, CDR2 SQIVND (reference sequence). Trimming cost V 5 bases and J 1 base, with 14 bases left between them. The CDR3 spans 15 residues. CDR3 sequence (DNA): TGTGCCAGTAGTCGACAGGTAATTGAGAACACTGAAGCTTTCTTT. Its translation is CASSRQVIENTEAFF.

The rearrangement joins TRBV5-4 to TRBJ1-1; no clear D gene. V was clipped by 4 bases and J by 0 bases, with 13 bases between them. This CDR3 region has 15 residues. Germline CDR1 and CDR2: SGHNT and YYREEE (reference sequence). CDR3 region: CASSPADGLNTEAFF. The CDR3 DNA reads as TGTGCCAGCAGCCCAGCAGACGGTTTGAACACTGAAGCTTTCTTT. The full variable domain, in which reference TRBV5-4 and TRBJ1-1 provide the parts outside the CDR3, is ETGVTQSPTHLIKTRGQQVTLRCSSQSGHNTVSWYQQALGQGPQFIFQYYREEENGRGNFPPRFSGLQFPNYSSELNVNALELDDSALYLCASSPADGLNTEAFFGQGTRLTVV.

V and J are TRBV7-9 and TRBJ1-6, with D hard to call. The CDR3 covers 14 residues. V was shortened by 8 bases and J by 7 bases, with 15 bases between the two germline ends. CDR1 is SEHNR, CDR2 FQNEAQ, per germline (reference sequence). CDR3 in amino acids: CASERVADNSPLHF. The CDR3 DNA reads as TGTGCCAGCGAACGTGTGGCAGACAATTCACCCCTCCACTTT.

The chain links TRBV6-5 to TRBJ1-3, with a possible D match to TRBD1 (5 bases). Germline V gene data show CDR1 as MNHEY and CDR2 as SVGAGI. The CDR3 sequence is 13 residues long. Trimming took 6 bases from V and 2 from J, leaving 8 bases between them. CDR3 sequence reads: CASSRQTGNTIYF. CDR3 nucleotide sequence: TGTGCCAGCAGCCGACAGACTGGAAACACCATATATTTT.

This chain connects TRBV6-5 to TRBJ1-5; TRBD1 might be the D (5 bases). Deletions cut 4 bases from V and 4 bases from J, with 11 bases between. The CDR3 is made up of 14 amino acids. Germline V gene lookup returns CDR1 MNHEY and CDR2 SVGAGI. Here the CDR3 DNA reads TGTGCCAGCAGTTCTGGGACGGTTAATCAGCCCCAGCATTTT. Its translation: CASSSGTVNQPQHF.

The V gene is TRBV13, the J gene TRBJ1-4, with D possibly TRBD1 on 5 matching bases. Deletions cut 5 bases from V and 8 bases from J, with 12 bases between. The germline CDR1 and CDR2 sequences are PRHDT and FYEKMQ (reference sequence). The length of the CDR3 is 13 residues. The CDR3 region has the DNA TGTGCCAGCAGCGGGCAGGGAAGCGAAAAACTGTTTTTT. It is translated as CASSGQGSEKLFF.

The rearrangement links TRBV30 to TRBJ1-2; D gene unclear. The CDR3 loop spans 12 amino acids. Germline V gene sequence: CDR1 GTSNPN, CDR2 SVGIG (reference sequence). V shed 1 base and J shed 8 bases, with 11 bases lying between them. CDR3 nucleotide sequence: TGTGCCTGGAGTGGTGAGGGCCAGGGCTACACCTTC. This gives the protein CAWSGEGQGYTF.

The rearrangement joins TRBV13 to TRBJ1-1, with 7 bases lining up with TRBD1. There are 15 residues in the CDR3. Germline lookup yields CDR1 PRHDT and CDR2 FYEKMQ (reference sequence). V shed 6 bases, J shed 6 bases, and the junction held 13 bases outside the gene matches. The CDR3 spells CASSLRGGRGAEAFF. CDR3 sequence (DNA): TGTGCCAGCAGTCTAAGGGGCGGCAGGGGGGCTGAAGCTTTCTTT.

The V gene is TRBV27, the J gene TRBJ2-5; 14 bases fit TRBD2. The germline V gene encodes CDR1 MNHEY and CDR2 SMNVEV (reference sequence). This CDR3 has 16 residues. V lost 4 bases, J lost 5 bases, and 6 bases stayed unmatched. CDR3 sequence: CASSWGTSGGGETQYF. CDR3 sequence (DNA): TGTGCCAGCAGTTGGGGGACTAGCGGGGGAGGTGAGACCCAGTACTTC.

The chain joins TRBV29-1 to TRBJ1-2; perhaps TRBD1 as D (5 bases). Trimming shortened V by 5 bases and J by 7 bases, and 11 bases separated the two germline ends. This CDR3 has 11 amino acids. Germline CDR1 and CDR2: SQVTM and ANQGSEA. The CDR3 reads CSVPWGVGYTF. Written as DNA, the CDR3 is TGCAGCGTTCCCTGGGGCGTTGGCTACACCTTC.

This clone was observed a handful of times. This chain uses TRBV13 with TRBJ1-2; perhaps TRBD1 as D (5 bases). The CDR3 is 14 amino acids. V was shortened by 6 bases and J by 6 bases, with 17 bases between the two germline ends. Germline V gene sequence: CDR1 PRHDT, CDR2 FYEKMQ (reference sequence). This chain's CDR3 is CASSRGLPGDGYTF. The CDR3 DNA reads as TGTGCCAGCAGTCGGGGACTCCCGGGGGATGGCTACACCTTC. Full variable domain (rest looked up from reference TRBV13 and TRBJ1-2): AAGVIQSPRHLIKEKRETATLKCYPIPRHDTVYWYQQGPGQDPQFLISFYEKMQSDKGSIPDRFSAQQFSDYHSELNMSSLELGDSALYFCASSRGLPGDGYTFGSGTRLTVV.